Included here is one TCR beta chain sequence, with context. Profiled with immunoSEQ multiplex PCR; TCRdb holds only in-frame clones, not every one. The sample includes fewer than 20,000 clones, 85% to 90% seen only once; the top ten take over 10%. This sample stems from a study of T cell clones after liver transplantation. Study-wide context: Apart from a few HCV-positive recipients, transplants were for non-autoimmune, non-viral reasons. Patients counted as tolerant after at least one year off all immunosuppression, enzymes not exceeding twice normal.

Trimming removed 4 bases from V and 7 bases from J; junction bases left unmatched: 7. The germline V gene encodes CDR1 LNHDA and CDR2 SQIVND (reference sequence). The CDR3 consists of 15 residues. The chain is built from TRBV19 and TRBJ2-1; 10 positions match TRBD2. The clonotype was recovered from a human patient who received a liver transplant. The graft donor may have given rise to some T cells. Material: CD8+ T cells from blood, obtained 45 to 47 months after liver transplant. In DNA, the CDR3 is TGTGCCAGTAGTACTCTAGCGGGAGTACCAAATGAGCAGTTCTTC. Its protein is CASSTLAGVPNEQFF.